This entry concerns a single T cell receptor beta chain. Its target is not known. One entry per CDR3 protein results from TCRdb running MiXCR on the 5' RACE reads. The sample contains about 260,000 distinct CDR3 sequences, 16% of which appear only once. This sample is part of a study of T-cell memory formation after mild COVID-19. Findings of the study overall: Clones that contracted from day 15 to 85 were balanced CD4/CD8, while later expanders leaned CD4+. There were some responding clones in pre-infection memory, which suggested that cross-reactive memory had joined.

The length of the CDR3 is 13 residues. Germline CDR1 SNHLY, CDR2 FYNNEI. The V and J ends lost 2 bases and 3 bases respectively, with 7 bases between them. The rearrangement joins TRBV2 to TRBJ1-2; TRBD1 might be the D (5 bases). Sequencing input: PBMCs or a T cell subset sorted from them (not recorded which). This receptor was taken from a young man who had mild COVID-19 (a few samples of this study predate the infection). Cell type and time point are not known. The CDR3 DNA reads TGTGCCAGCAGTGAAAGGGACCACTATGGCTACACCTTC. Protein sequence: CASSERDHYGYTF.